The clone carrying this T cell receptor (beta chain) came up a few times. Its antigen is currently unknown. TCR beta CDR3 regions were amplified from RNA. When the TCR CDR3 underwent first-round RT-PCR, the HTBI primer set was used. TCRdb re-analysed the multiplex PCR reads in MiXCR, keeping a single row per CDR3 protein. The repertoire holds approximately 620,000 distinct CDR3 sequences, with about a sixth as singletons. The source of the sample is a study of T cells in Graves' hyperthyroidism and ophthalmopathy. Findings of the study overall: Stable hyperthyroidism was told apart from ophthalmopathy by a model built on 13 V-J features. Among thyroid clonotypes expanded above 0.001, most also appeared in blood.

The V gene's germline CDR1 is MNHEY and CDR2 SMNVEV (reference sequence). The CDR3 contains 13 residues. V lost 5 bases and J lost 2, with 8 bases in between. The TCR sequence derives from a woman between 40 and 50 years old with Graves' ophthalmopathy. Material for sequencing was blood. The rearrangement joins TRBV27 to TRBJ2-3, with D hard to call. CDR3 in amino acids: CASSILPTDTQYF. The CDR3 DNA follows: TGTGCCAGCAGTATACTCCCCACAGATACGCAGTATTTT.